This T cell receptor (beta chain) was identified during a study of CD4 and CD8 cells across lung adenocarcinoma regions. TCRdb redid the calling of the PCR reads with MiXCR, one entry per CDR3 protein. The table has some 10,000 distinct CDR3 sequences, under 50% seen once. In regard to this clonotype: Sequence at one end of the junction differs from germline and may be a read error.

Germline values: CDR1 MNHEY, CDR2 SVGAGI. There are 16 residues in the CDR3. Samples came from patients with localized non-small cell lung adenocarcinoma. The rearrangement uses TRBV6-5 and TRBJ2-3; 9 bases are shared with TRBD2. Input material: CD8+ T cells from the margin of a lung tumor. This receptor was obtained from a male donor with lung adenocarcinoma. The CD4 and CD8 labels of this study may be unreliable. The CDR3 DNA follows: TGTGCCAGCAGTCACTCTGATAGCGGGAGCTCAAATACGCAGTATTTT. It specifies CASSHSDSGSSNTQYF.